This TCR beta chain was retrieved from a study of blood T cell repertoires in COVID-19. In the study overall: There were acute and convalescent COVID-19 samples, and they came from the United States, Italy and Spain. Sources were T cells, B-cell-depleted T cells, or PBMCs; the material itself was cDNA or gDNA.

This clone was detected once. This CDR3 is 14 amino acids long. V was cut by 0 bases and J by 2 bases, with 7 bases left in between. CDR1 and CDR2 from the germline V gene are SGHRS and YFSETQ. Authors' methods: Amplified reference gene primers provided the basis for estimating nucleated cell counts. Repertoires were generated with immunoSEQ multiplex PCR, while TCRdb's copy carries only in-frame clones and drops some. V and J calls and clone size are as listed in that table; D and trimming were resolved from the DNA. This sample carries 43,000 or so clones, 86% of them seen once, and the ten largest clones take approximately 8%.

This clonotype was sampled from a man between 60 and 75 years old with active COVID-19. Sequenced: peripheral blood. The chain employs TRBV5-1 and TRBJ2-3, with a tentative D call TRBD2 (5 bases). CDR3 sequence reads: CASSLDGVTDTQYF. The CDR3 nucleotides read TGCGCCAGCAGCTTGGACGGGGTCACAGATACGCAGTATTTT.